A selection of T cell receptor beta chains follows, all from one sample in a study of shared clonotypes between healthy human individuals. Sequencing was performed with immunoSEQ multiplex PCR; in TCRdb, only in-frame clones are kept and a portion is missing. Of some 2,500,000 clones in the sample, approximately 93% are singletons; the top ten hold approximately 0.35%. Sequencing input: naive CD4+ T cells from PBMCs. These receptors were taken from a man aged 18 to 30 in good health. Some clones in this sample may be carry-over from other donors' samples. Each CDR3 is given with its conserved first and last residue. The order of the fields is J gene, V gene, D gene, clone size, CDR3 protein, CDR3 DNA. A D gene is named only where the DNA matches it firmly. Not all rows give a size; the values are once, few, many and, for expanded clones, a class.

>TRBJ1-1|TRBV4-2|.|.
CASSQEPTMNTEAFF
TGTGCCAGCAGCCAAGAACCGACCATGAACACTGAAGCTTTCTTT
>TRBJ2-4|TRBV4-1|.|once
CASSQVVIGVAKNIQYF
TGCGCCAGCAGCCAAGTGGTAATAGGTGTCGCCAAAAACATTCAGTACTTC
>TRBJ1-2|TRBV27|.|.
CASSFKAGTGLLFYGYTF
TGTGCCAGCAGTTTTAAAGCCGGGACGGGACTTCTTTTCTATGGCTACACCTTC
>TRBJ1-6|TRBV27|.|.
CASSSNYRSSSYNSPLHF
TGTGCCAGCAGTTCTAATTACAGGTCTAGCTCCTATAATTCACCCCTCCACTTT
>TRBJ1-2|TRBV11-2|TRBD1|.
CASSMGQTYGYTF
TGTGCCAGCAGCATGGGACAGACCTATGGCTACACCTTC
>TRBJ1-5|TRBV6-1|.|.
CASITGTGNQPQHF
TGTGCCAGCATTACCGGGACGGGCAATCAGCCCCAGCATTTT
>TRBJ2-5|TRBV18|.|.
CASSDAVEETQYF
TGTGCCAGCTCAGATGCGGTCGAGGAGACCCAGTACTTC
>TRBJ2-5|TRBV5-1|TRBD2|.
CASSSGASSGRRETQYF
TGCGCCAGCAGCTCAGGTGCCTCTAGCGGGAGAAGGGAGACCCAGTACTTC
>TRBJ1-1|TRBV5-1|.|.
CASSPGGTTSNTEAFF
TGCGCCAGCAGCCCAGGTGGGACAACCTCGAACACTGAAGCTTTCTTT
>TRBJ1-1|TRBV21-1|.|.
CARGTRNTEAFF
TGTGCCCGCGGGACGAGGAACACTGAAGCTTTCTTT
>TRBJ2-5|TRBV28|.|.
CASSLGRGLETQYF
TGTGCCAGCAGTTTGGGGAGGGGGCTGGAGACCCAGTACTTC
>TRBJ1-5|TRBV27|.|.
CASSLNGEGAQHF
TGTGCCAGCAGTTTAAATGGAGAAGGAGCCCAGCATTTT
>TRBJ1-1|TRBV5-1|.|few
CASSPGWVNTEAFF
TGCGCCAGCAGCCCCGGTTGGGTGAACACTGAAGCTTTCTTT
>TRBJ1-5|TRBV9|.|.
CASSRDPGGDQPQHF
TGTGCCAGCAGCCGCGACCCGGGGGGCGATCAGCCCCAGCATTTT
>TRBJ2-1|TRBV7-8|.|.
CASSLNPGGEQFF
TGTGCCAGCAGCTTAAACCCCGGCGGGGAGCAGTTCTTC
>TRBJ2-7|TRBV28|.|.
CASSWKSPLEQYF
TGTGCCAGCAGCTGGAAATCCCCGCTCGAGCAGTACTTC
>TRBJ1-2|TRBV30|.|.
CAFRDPHGGNYGYTF
TGTGCCTTCCGGGACCCACACGGGGGCAACTATGGCTACACCTTC
>TRBJ1-2|TRBV25-1|TRBD1|.
CASSESGGQSRGYTF
TGTGCCAGCAGTGAATCAGGGGGCCAGAGCCGGGGCTACACCTTC
>TRBJ1-2|TRBV7-2|.|.
CASSPPGPQDRFFYGYTF
TGTGCCAGCAGCCCACCAGGCCCTCAAGACAGGTTTTTCTATGGCTACACCTTC
>TRBJ1-1|TRBV6-5|.|.
CASSYYPLSGTEAFF
TGTGCCAGCAGTTACTACCCCCTTTCGGGGACTGAAGCTTTCTTT
>TRBJ1-5|TRBV28|TRBD1|.
CASSLVGQGFDQPQHF
TGTGCCAGCAGTTTAGTGGGACAGGGGTTCGATCAGCCCCAGCATTTT
>TRBJ2-7|TRBV7-9|.|.
CASSFSFGEQYF
TGTGCCAGCAGCTTTAGCTTCGGCGAGCAGTACTTC
>TRBJ1-5|TRBV28|.|.
CASSLMGAVQPQHF
TGTGCCAGCAGTTTAATGGGGGCCGTTCAGCCCCAGCATTTT
>TRBJ2-1|TRBV6-5|.|.
CASSYSSGDYNEQFF
TGTGCCAGCAGTTACTCGAGTGGTGATTACAATGAGCAGTTCTTC
>TRBJ2-1|TRBV7-5|.|.
CARSLLRGEFF
TGTGCCAGAAGCTTACTCCGTGGGGAGTTCTTC
>TRBJ2-3|TRBV2|.|.
CASSESTDTQYF
TGTGCCAGCAGTGAGTCCACAGATACGCAGTATTTT
>TRBJ1-1|TRBV28|TRBD1|.
CASESGGKGGTEAFF
TGTGCCAGCGAGTCAGGGGGCAAAGGGGGCACTGAAGCTTTCTTT
>TRBJ2-1|TRBV5-1|TRBD2|.
CASSLGPGLAAREQFF
TGCGCCAGCAGCTTGGGACCGGGACTAGCGGCACGAGAGCAGTTCTTC
>TRBJ1-2|TRBV27|TRBD1|.
CASSRRDSGYVSGYTF
TGTGCCAGCAGTCGTCGGGACAGCGGGTACGTGAGTGGCTACACCTTC
>TRBJ2-6|TRBV7-2|.|.
CASTMGDSGANVLTF
TGTGCCAGCACTATGGGGGACTCTGGGGCCAACGTCCTGACTTTC
>TRBJ2-5|TRBV9|.|.
CASSHGVQETQYF
TGTGCCAGCAGCCACGGGGTCCAAGAGACCCAGTACTTC
>TRBJ2-1|TRBV28|TRBD2|.
CASLSGRAFEQFF
TGTGCCAGCCTTAGCGGGAGGGCCTTTGAGCAGTTCTTC
>TRBJ2-7|TRBV5-1|TRBD1|.
CASSPLYPDRGPSYEQYF
TGCGCCAGCAGCCCCCTTTATCCGGACAGGGGCCCTTCCTACGAGCAGTACTTC
>TRBJ2-1|TRBV2|.|.
CASSEPRNEQFF
TGTGCCAGCAGTGAGCCTAGGAATGAGCAGTTCTTC